Listed below are T cell receptor beta chains from one sample, sequenced in a study of T cells in Graves' hyperthyroidism and ophthalmopathy. A single record per CDR3 protein comes from TCRdb applying MiXCR to the multiplex PCR reads. The sample contains 250,000 to 400,000 distinct CDR3 sequences, roughly 15% of which appear only once. The source material was blood. These receptors were collected from a woman in her thirties or forties with Graves' ophthalmopathy. Both conserved end residues are part of each CDR3. Fields, in order: V gene, CDR3 protein.

TRBV12-3/TRBV12-4	CASSLTAYSNQPQHF
TRBV5-4	CASSGGPIDTEAFF
TRBV28	CASRPGTGGEIEAFF
TRBV20-1	CSATRGLAGDNEQFF
TRBV15	CATSRVRGLYQETQYF
TRBV20-1	CSAEGLAGGPLPDTQYF
TRBV29-1	CSVEERGGEQYF
TRBV7-9	CASSRQGAGETQYF
TRBV9	CASSVTSTYNEQFF
TRBV5-8	CASSWIGTGGIYEQYF
TRBV10-3	CASRDRTPYEQYF
TRBV6-5	CASSWRGLAFF
TRBV7-9	CASSFEQTQYF
TRBV5-1	CASSLGSGRTDTQYF
TRBV24-1	CATSDLLGPTDTQYF
TRBV6-1	CASRSGRGNEQFF
TRBV3-1	CASSHFVGQGPSEAFF
TRBV7-9	CASSLLLRAEQYF
TRBV3-1	CASSQRLAGGHTDTQYF
TRBV11-2	CASSLDSSTQYF
TRBV6-4	CASSYSPELGTYEQYF
TRBV24-1	CATSDLGTPYNEQFF
TRBV27	CASSLSGGGLNTEAFF
TRBV15	CATSISGDSYEQYF
TRBV4-1	CASSQYYPGYEQYF
TRBV7-9	CASSSRGGFIRNTEAFF
TRBV7-8	CASSRGQGLEAFF
TRBV24-1	CATSDPPRGDYGYTF
TRBV15	CATSARGQSNEKLFF
TRBV28	CASSPWDLVIEQFF
TRBV7-9	CASSLSTGGNEKLFF
TRBV5-1	CATRGNTGELFF
TRBV12-3/TRBV12-4	CASSPWSVGVDNQPQHF